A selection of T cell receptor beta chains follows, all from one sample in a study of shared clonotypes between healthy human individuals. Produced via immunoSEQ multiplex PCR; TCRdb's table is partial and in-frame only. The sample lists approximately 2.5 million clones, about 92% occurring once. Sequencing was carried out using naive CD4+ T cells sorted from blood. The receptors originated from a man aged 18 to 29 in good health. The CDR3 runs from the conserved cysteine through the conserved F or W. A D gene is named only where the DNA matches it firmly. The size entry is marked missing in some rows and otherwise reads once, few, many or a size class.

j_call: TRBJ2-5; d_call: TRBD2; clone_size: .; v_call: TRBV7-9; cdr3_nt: TGTGCCAGCAGACCGCCCGGGCTAGCGGGGGTAGGTGAGACCCAGTACTTC; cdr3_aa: CASRPPGLAGVGETQYF
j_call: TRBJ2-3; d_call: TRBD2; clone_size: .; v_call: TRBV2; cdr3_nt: TGTGCCAGCCATGGGCGCCGAGCGGGGACAGATACGCAGTATTTT; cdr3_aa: CASHGRRAGTDTQYF
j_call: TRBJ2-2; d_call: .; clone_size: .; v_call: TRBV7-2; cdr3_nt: TGTGCCAGCAGCTTACGGGTCACCGGGGAGCTGTTTTTT; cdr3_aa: CASSLRVTGELFF
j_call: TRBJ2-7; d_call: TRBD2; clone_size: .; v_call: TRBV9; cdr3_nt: TGTGCCAGCAGCGTAGCGAGCGGGGCCTCCTACGAGCAGTACTTC; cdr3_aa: CASSVASGASYEQYF
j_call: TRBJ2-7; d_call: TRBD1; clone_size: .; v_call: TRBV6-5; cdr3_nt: TGTGCCAGCAGTTACGTGAGACAGGGCTACGAGCAGTACTTC; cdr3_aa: CASSYVRQGYEQYF
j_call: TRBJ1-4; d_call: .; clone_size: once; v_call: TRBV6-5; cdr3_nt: TGTGCCAGCAGGCTTAGGACAGCGGGTGGGAAACTGTTTTTT; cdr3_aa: CASRLRTAGGKLFF
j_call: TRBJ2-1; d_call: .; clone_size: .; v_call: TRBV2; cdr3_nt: TGTGCCAGCGCCGGGGGGCAGACGTCCTACAATGAGCAGTTCTTC; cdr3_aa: CASAGGQTSYNEQFF
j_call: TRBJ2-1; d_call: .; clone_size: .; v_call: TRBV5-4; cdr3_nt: TGTGCCAGCAGCCCCGGGACCACATCCTACAATGAGCAGTTCTTC; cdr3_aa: CASSPGTTSYNEQFF
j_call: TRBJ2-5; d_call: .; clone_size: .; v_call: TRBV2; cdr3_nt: TGTGCCAGCAGGGATGAATTGGGACGGAGGTACTTC; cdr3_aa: CASRDELGRRYF
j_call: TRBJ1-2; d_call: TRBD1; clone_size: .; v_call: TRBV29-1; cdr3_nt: TGCAGCGTGACACCGGGACAGGAAAAGGAGAACTATGGCTACACCTTC; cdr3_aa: CSVTPGQEKENYGYTF
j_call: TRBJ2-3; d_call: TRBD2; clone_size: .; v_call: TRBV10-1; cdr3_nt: TGCGCCAGCGGACTAGCGGGAGGAGATACGCAGTATTTT; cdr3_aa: CASGLAGGDTQYF
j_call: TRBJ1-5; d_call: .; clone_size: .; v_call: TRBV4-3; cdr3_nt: TGCGCCAGCAGCCAAGGTCTAACTCAGCCCCAGCATTTT; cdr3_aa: CASSQGLTQPQHF
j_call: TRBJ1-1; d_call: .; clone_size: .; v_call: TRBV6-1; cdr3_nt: TGTGCCAGCAGACCGGACGCGCCCGCAGCTTTCTTT; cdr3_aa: CASRPDAPAAFF
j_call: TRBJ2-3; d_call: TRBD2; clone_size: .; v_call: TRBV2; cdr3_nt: TGTGCCAGCAAGGGACTAGCATTTGATACGCAGTATTTT; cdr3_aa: CASKGLAFDTQYF
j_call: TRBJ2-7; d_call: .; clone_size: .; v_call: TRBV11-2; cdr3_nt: TGTGCCAGCAGCTTAGGGGCTCTCTACGAGCAGTACTTC; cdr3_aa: CASSLGALYEQYF
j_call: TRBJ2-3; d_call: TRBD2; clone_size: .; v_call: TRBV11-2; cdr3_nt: TGTGCCAGCAGCCAAACAGCGGGGGCCAACACAGATACGCAGTATTTT; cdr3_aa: CASSQTAGANTDTQYF
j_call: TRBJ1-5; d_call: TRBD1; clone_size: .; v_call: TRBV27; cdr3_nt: TGTGCCAGCAGTTTATGGGGACAGGGGGCGATCAGGCAGCCCCAGCATTTT; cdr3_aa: CASSLWGQGAIRQPQHF
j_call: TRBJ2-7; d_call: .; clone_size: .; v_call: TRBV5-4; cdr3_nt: TGTGCCAGCAGCTTGGAAGGCGCGATCTACGAGCAGTACTTC; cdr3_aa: CASSLEGAIYEQYF
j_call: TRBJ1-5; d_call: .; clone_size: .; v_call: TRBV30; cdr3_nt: TGTGCCTGGAGTAACGACGACATGTCCTACCAGCCCCAGCATTTT; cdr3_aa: CAWSNDDMSYQPQHF
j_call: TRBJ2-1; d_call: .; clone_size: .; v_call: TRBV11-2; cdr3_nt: TGTGCCAGCAGCCCCCAGACCAATGAGCAGTTCTTC; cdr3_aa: CASSPQTNEQFF
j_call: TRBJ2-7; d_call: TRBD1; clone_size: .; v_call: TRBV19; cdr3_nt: TGTGCCAGTAGTATAGAAGGGACAGGGCCAATCTACGAGCAGTACTTC; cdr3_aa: CASSIEGTGPIYEQYF
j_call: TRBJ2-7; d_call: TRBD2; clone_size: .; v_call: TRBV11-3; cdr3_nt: TGTGCCAGCAGCTTAGGAGCGGGAGTCGCCTACGAGCAGTACTTC; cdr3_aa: CASSLGAGVAYEQYF
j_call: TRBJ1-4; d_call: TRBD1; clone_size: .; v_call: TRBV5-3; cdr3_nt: TGTGCCAGAAGCAGAGGCGTCCCGGGACAGGGACGGACCCTATATAATGAAAAACTGTTTTTT; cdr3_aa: CARSRGVPGQGRTLYNEKLFF
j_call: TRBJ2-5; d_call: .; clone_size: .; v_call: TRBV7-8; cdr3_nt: TGTGCCAGCAGCTTAGATGGCGGGACAGCCCAAGAGACCCAGTACTTC; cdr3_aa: CASSLDGGTAQETQYF
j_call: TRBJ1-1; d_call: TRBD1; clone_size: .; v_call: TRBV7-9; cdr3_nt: TGTGCCAGCAGCCCAGGGACAGGGATTAACACTGAAGCTTTCTTT; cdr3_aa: CASSPGTGINTEAFF
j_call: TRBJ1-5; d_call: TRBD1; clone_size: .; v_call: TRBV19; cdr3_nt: TGTGCCAGTAGTATAAAAAATCAGGGGGCGAACAATCAGCCCCAGCATTTT; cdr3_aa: CASSIKNQGANNQPQHF
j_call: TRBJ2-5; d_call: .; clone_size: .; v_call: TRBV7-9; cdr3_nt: TGTGCCAGCAGCCTGAATGCTTTGGAGACCCAGTACTTC; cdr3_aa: CASSLNALETQYF
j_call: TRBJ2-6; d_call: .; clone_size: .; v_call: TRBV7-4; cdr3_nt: TGTGCCAGCAGCTTAGCCGGGCCTCCTAAGGCCGCTGGGGCCAACGTCCTGACTTTC; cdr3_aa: CASSLAGPPKAAGANVLTF
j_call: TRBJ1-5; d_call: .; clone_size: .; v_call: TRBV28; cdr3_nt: TGTGCCAGCAGACCAACCCCGGGGGGAGGTCAGCCCCAGCATTTT; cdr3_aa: CASRPTPGGGQPQHF
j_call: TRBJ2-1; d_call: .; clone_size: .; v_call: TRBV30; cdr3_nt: TGTGCCTGGACACCAGGCTTGAATGAGCAGTTCTTC; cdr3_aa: CAWTPGLNEQFF
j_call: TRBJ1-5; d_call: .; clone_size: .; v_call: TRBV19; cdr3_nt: TGTGCCAGTAGTATGGCACATCGCTCGGACAATCAGCCCCAGCATTTT; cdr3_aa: CASSMAHRSDNQPQHF
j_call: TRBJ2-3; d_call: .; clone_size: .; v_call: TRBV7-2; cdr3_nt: TGTGCCAGCAGCTTAGTCCAACGGGTCACAGATACGCAGTATTTT; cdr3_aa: CASSLVQRVTDTQYF
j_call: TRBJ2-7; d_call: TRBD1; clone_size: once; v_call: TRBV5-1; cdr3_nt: TGCGCCAGCAGCCCCTCGGGACAGCCCTACGAGCAGTACTTC; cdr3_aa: CASSPSGQPYEQYF
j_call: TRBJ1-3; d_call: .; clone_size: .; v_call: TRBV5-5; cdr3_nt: TGTGCCAGCAGCTTACGCGGCGACTCTGGAAACACCATATATTTT; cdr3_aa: CASSLRGDSGNTIYF
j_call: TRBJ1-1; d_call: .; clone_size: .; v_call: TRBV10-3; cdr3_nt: TGTGCCATCAGTGAGGGGGGGGTTGAAGCTTTCTTT; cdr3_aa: CAISEGGVEAFF
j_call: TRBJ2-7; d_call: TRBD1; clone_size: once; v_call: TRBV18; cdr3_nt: TGTGCCAGCTCCAAGGGGACAGGAGCCTACGAGCAGTACTTC; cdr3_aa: CASSKGTGAYEQYF
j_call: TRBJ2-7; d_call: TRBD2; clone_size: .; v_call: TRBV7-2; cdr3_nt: TGTGCCAGCAGCTTAGCGAGCGGGAGCTCCTACGAGCAGTACTTC; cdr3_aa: CASSLASGSSYEQYF
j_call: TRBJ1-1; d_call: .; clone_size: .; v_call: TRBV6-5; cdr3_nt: TGTGCCAGTCAGAGAGGGAACACTGAAGCTTTCTTT; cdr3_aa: CASQRGNTEAFF
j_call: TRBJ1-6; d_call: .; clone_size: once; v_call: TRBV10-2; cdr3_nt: TGCGCCAGCAGGCATAGCCCGACGACAGGCCCACACTTTTCATATAATTCACCCCTCCACTTT; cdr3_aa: CASRHSPTTGPHFSYNSPLHF
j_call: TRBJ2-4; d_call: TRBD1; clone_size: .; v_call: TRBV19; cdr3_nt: TGTGCCAGTAGCACAGGGGACATAAACATTCAGTACTTC; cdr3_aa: CASSTGDINIQYF
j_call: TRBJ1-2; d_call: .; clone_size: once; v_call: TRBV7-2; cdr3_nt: TGTGCCAGCAGCTTAGGCGGAAGATTCTATGGCTACACCTTC; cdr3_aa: CASSLGGRFYGYTF
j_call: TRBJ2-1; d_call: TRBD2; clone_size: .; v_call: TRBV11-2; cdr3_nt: TGTGCCAGCAGCTTTCTGGCGGGAGGGAGGAACAATGAGCAGTTCTTC; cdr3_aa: CASSFLAGGRNNEQFF
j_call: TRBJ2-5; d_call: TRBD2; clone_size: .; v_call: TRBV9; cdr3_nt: TGTGCCAGCAGCGCGACTAGCGGGAGGTCGGAAGAGACCCAGTACTTC; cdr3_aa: CASSATSGRSEETQYF
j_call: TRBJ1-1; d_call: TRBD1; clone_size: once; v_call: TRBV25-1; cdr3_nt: TGTGCCAGCAGTGAACTCGGGCGGGGACAGATGAACACTGAAGCTTTCTTT; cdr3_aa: CASSELGRGQMNTEAFF
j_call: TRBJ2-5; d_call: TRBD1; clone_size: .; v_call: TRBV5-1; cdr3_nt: TGCGCCAGCAGCTTTTGGACAGGGGGCAGGGGACTAATAGAGACCCAGTACTTC; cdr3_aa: CASSFWTGGRGLIETQYF
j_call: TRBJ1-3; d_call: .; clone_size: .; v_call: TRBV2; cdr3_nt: TGTGCCAGCAGGGCAGGGTATGTCTCTGGAAACACCATATATTTT; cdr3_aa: CASRAGYVSGNTIYF
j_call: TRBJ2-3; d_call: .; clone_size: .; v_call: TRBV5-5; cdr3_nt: TGTGCCAGCAGCTTGAACGGAGGGGCAGATACGCAGTATTTT; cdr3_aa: CASSLNGGADTQYF
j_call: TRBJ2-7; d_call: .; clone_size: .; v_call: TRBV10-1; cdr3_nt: TGCGCCAGCAGTGAGTCGAGTAGGAGGGGGCTCTTCTTC; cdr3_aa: CASSESSRRGLFF
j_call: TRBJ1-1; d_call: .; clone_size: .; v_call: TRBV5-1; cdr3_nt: TGCGCCAGCAACAAGGGACAAGAAGCTTTCTTT; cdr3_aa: CASNKGQEAFF
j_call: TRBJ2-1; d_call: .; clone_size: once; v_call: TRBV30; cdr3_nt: TGTGCCTGGAGTGTAGGAGGGGGTAAGTTCTTC; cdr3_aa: CAWSVGGGKFF